These 13 T cell receptor beta chains were all obtained from the same sample, sequenced in a study of blood T cells in healthy people across ages. Then a second PCR, running roughly 7 to 11 cycles, was carried out with a sample-barcoded 5' primer and a J-beta primer mix. From the 5' RACE reads, TCRdb called clonotypes with MiXCR, one entry per CDR3 protein. The repertoire holds more than 800,000 distinct CDR3 sequences, with roughly 26% as singletons. The sample was blood. Every receptor here comes from a woman older than 75 in good health.

Comments on this clonotype: This sequence may be a read error, since a much larger clone differs from it by one base. The chain joins TRBV27 to TRBJ2-1; 9 nucleotides line up with TRBD2. The CDR3 loop spans 17 amino acids. Germline lookup yields CDR1 MNHEY and CDR2 SMNVEV (reference sequence). Trimming cost V 5 bases and J 3 bases; bases outside gene matches: 11. The CDR3 nucleotides read TGTGCCAGCAGTGTGCCGTGGCGACTAGCGGTCTACAATGAGCAGTTCTTC. Its translation is CASSVPWRLAVYNEQFF.

This clonotype was seen ten or more times. V is TRBV20-1 and J is TRBJ2-1; possibly TRBD2 for D (8 bases). Germline V gene lookup returns CDR1 DFQATT and CDR2 SNEGSKA (reference sequence). V was shortened by 1 base and J by 10 bases, with 20 bases between the two germline ends. This CDR3 has 15 residues. The CDR3 reads CSARGGGTATKEQFF. The CDR3 nucleotides read TGCAGTGCTAGAGGCGGGGGGACAGCCACAAAGGAGCAGTTCTTC.

This clonotype came up many times. The gene calls are TRBV20-1 and TRBJ1-6, with no clear D. The CDR3 loop spans 13 amino acids. Trimming took 5 bases from V and 9 from J, leaving 14 bases between them. The germline V gene has CDR1 DFQATT and CDR2 SNEGSKA (reference sequence). The CDR3 DNA is TGCAGTGCTGCCACCAACCAAATTTCACCCCTCCACTTT. Protein sequence: CSAATNQISPLHF.

The V call is TRBV2, the J call TRBJ1-2; D gene unclear. Germline V gene sequence: CDR1 SNHLY, CDR2 FYNNEI. V lost 1 base to trimming and J lost 2 bases, with 20 bases between them. The CDR3 runs to 18 residues. The CDR3: CASSEVEKGQFVNYGYTF. The CDR3 nucleotides read TGTGCCAGCAGTGAAGTAGAGAAGGGCCAGTTTGTCAACTATGGCTACACCTTC. Together with reference TRBV2 and TRBJ1-2, the CDR3 gives the full variable domain: EPEVTQTPSHQVTQMGQEVILRCVPISNHLYFYWYRQILGQKVEFLVSFYNNEISEKSEIFDDQFSVERPDGSNFTLKIRSTKLEDSAMYFCASSEVEKGQFVNYGYTFGSGTRLTVV.

This clonotype was found many times. V gene TRBV12-3 or TRBV12-4 combines with J gene TRBJ2-3, with D possibly matching TRBD1 (6 bases). The CDR3 has 14 residues. V dropped 6 bases and J dropped 2 bases, with 12 bases sitting between them. CDR3 sequence (DNA): TGTGCCAGCAGATTTGGACAGCCCACAGATACGCAGTATTTT. This sequence encodes CASRFGQPTDTQYF.

There are many counts of this clonotype. V is TRBV5-5 and J is TRBJ2-3, with D hard to call. The CDR3 runs 15 residues. V was cut by 4 bases and J by 0 bases, with 12 bases left in between. The germline CDR1 and CDR2 sequences are SGHKS and YYEKEE (reference sequence). The CDR3 nucleotides are TGTGCCAGCAGCCTTTCACCAACTAGCACAGATACGCAGTATTTT. Translating it yields CASSLSPTSTDTQYF.

The chain combines TRBV12-5 with TRBJ2-1, with 12 bases that match TRBD2. This CDR3 comprises 16 residues. The V gene end was trimmed by 3 bases and the J gene end by 8 bases; junction bases not matched to a gene: 8. Germline lookup yields CDR1 LGHNT and CDR2 FRNRAP. CDR3 sequence (DNA): TGTGCTAGTGGTTTTATTCTAGCGGGAGGGCGCCATGAGCAGTTCTTC. This gives the protein CASGFILAGGRHEQFF. The whole variable domain, filled in from reference TRBV12-5 and TRBJ2-1, reads DARVTQTPRHKVTEMGQEVTMRCQPILGHNTVFWYRQTMMQGLELLAYFRNRAPLDDSGMPKDRFSAEMPDATLATLKIQPSEPRDSAVYFCASGFILAGGRHEQFFGPGTRLTVL.

CDR3 bases: TGTGCCAGCAGCCCACAGGGACGTGGAGCAGATACGCAGTATTTT. Translation gives CASSPQGRGADTQYF. V gene TRBV3-1 combines with J gene TRBJ2-3; tentative D call: TRBD1 (6 bases). Per the germline V gene, CDR1 is LGHDT and CDR2 is YNNKEL (reference sequence). V shed 4 bases and J shed 4 bases, with 15 bases lying between them. The CDR3 contains 15 residues.

This clonotype was seen ten or more times. The chain is built from TRBV5-1 and TRBJ2-1, with 7 bases fitting TRBD2. Looked up from germline, CDR1 is SGHRS and CDR2 is YFSETQ. The CDR3 extends over 15 amino acids. The trim removed 0 bases at V and 15 bases at J, leaving 15 bases unmatched. Here the CDR3 reads CASSLGGGPQSHGFF. CDR3 nucleotides: TGCGCCAGCAGCTTGGGGGGAGGGCCCCAGTCGCACGGGTTCTTC.

This clonotype was recorded many times. The chain links TRBV9 to TRBJ1-2, with D perhaps matching TRBD1 (5 bases). The CDR3 extends over 14 amino acids. Germline V gives CDR1 SGDLS, CDR2 YYNGEE. V was cut by 4 bases and J by 4 bases, with 14 bases left in between. CDR3 sequence: CASSPRDLGYGYTF. The CDR3 nucleotides read TGTGCCAGCAGCCCTCGGGACCTGGGCTATGGCTACACCTTC.

The rearrangement links TRBV18 to TRBJ2-1, with 10 bases aligning to TRBD2. Trimming removed 3 bases from V and 6 bases from J; junction bases left unmatched: 5. The CDR3 has 15 residues. The germline gives CDR1 KGHSH, CDR2 LQKENI. The CDR3 is CASSPPSGGFNEQFF. CDR3 bases: TGTGCCAGCTCACCCCCTAGCGGGGGATTCAATGAGCAGTTCTTC.

The sample holds many counts of this clonotype. The rearrangement uses TRBV27 and TRBJ2-3; D gene unclear. Trimming took off 6 bases at V and 1 base at J, with 14 bases between the two ends. CDR3 length equals 15 residues. The germline gives CDR1 MNHEY, CDR2 SMNVEV (reference sequence). The CDR3 nucleotides are TGTGCCAGCAGCCGTAGGGCAGGTGGCACAGATACGCAGTATTTT. Residues: CASSRRAGGTDTQYF.

This chain connects TRBV2 to TRBJ1-1, with D uncertain. The CDR3 spans 13 residues. Between the trimmed V and J ends, which lost 8 bases and 3 bases, there was a span of 13 bases. Germline CDR1 SNHLY, CDR2 FYNNEI. The CDR3, as DNA: TGTGCCAGCGCCACTCTAAGGGACACTGAAGCTTTCTTT. It specifies CASATLRDTEAFF.